One and the same sample provided the 3 T cell receptor beta chains below, sequenced in a study of blood T cell repertoires in COVID-19. Sequencing was performed with immunoSEQ multiplex PCR; in TCRdb, only in-frame clones are kept and a portion is missing. This table has approximately 50,000 clones, about 88% appearing once. The sequencing input was peripheral blood. The receptors here all came from a human donor in a cohort sampled during active COVID-19.

The rearrangement links TRBV2 to TRBJ2-4, with a tentative D call TRBD1 (5 bases). The CDR3 length is 15 residues. Germline values: CDR1 SNHLY, CDR2 FYNNEI. V shed 0 bases and J shed 7 bases, with 13 bases lying between them. CDR3 loop: CASSEAARAYNIQYF. CDR3 DNA sequence: TGTGCCAGCAGTGAAGCAGCCAGGGCCTATAACATTCAGTACTTC. Combining the CDR3 with reference TRBV2 and TRBJ2-4 gives the whole variable domain EPEVTQTPSHQVTQMGQEVILRCVPISNHLYFYWYRQILGQKVEFLVSFYNNEISEKSEIFDDQFSVERPDGSNFTLKIRSTKLEDSAMYFCASSEAARAYNIQYFGAGTRLSVL.

V and J are TRBV7-3 and TRBJ2-3; D perhaps matches TRBD1 (6 bases). The V end lost 0 bases, the J end lost 1 base, and 14 bases lay between the germline ends. The CDR3 runs to 17 residues. CDR1 is SGHTA, CDR2 FQGTGA, per germline. In nucleotides, the CDR3 is TGTGCCAGCAGCTTAACACCGACAGGCTCGGGCACAGATACGCAGTATTTT. Protein product: CASSLTPTGSGTDTQYF. Full variable domain (outside the CDR3, taken from reference TRBV7-3 and TRBJ2-3): GAGVSQTPSNKVTEKGKYVELRCDPISGHTALYWYRQSLGQGPEFLIYFQGTGAADDSGLPNDRFFAVRPEGSVSTLKIQRTERGDSAVYLCASSLTPTGSGTDTQYFGPGTRLTVL.

V and J are TRBV4-1 and TRBJ1-1; TRBD1 might be the D (6 bases). The CDR3 consists of 15 residues. Trimming cost V 4 bases and J 1 base, with 13 bases left between them. The germline CDR1 and CDR2 sequences are MGHRA and YSYEKL. CDR3 region: CASSLQGSGNTEAFF. The DNA of the CDR3 is TGCGCCAGCAGCCTTCAGGGGAGTGGGAACACTGAAGCTTTCTTT.